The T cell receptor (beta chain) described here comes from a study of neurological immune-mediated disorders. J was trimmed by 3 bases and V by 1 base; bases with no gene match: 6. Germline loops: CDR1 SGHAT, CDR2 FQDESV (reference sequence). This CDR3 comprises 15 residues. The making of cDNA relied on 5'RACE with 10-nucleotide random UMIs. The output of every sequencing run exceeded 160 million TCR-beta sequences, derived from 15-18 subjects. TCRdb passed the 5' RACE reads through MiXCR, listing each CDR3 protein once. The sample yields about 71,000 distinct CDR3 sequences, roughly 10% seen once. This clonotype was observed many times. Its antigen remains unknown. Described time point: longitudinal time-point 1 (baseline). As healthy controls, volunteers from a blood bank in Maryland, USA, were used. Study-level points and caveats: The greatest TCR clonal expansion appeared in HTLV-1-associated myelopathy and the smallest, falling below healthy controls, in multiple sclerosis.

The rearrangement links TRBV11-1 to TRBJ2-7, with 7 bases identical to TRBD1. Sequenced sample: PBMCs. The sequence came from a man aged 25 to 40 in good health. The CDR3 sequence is CASSLEGAPFYEQYF. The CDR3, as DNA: TGTGCCAGCAGCTTAGAGGGGGCACCTTTCTACGAGCAGTACTTC.